This TCR beta chain was captured in a study of Ad26.COV2.S vaccination and SARS-CoV-2 variants. The study's findings and limits: A substantial breadth of spike-specific CD8+ and CD4+ T cell responses after vaccination has been reported.

Treatment described: approximately 18 received Ad26.COV2.S at low or high dose, single or two shots; roughly 5 received placebo; per-sample allocation not given. The study sampled participants on day 63 after the first vaccine or placebo injection. As to this clone: Antigen unknown.

With 5 bases clipped from V and 7 bases from J, the junction kept 3 bases outside the gene matches. The CDR3 sequence is 14 residues long. CDR1 is SEHNR and CDR2 is FQNEAQ in the germline V gene (reference sequence). Data came from immunoSEQ multiplex PCR; TCRdb stores just in-frame clones and leaves some out. There are more than 300,000 clones in the sample; just under 85% occur only once, and 2% to 2.5% lies in the top ten. The specimen comprised peripheral blood, sampled in a trial of Ad26.COV2.S vaccine versus placebo. The chain has TRBV7-9 and TRBJ1-6; 9 bases fit TRBD1. The source of this sequence is a person between 18 and 65 years old who received the Ad26.COV2.S COVID-19 vaccine or a placebo. CDR3 DNA: TGTGCCAGCAGCCGTGACAGGGGGAATTCACCCCTCCACTTT. This encodes CASSRDRGNSPLHF.